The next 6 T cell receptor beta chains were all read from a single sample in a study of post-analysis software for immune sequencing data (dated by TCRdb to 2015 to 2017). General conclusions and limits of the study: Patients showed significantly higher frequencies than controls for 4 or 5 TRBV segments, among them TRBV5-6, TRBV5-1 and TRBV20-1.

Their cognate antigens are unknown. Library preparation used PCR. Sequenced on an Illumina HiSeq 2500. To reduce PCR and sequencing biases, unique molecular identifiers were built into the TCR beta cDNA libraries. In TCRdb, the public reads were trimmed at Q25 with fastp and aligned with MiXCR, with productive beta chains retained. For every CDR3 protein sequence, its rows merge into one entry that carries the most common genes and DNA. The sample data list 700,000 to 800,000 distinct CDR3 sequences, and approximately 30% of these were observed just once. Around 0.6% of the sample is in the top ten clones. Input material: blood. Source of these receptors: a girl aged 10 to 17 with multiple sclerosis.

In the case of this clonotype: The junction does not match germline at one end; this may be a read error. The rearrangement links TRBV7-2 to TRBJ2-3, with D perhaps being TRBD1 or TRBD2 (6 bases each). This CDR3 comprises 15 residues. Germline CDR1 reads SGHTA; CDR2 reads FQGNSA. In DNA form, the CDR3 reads TGTGCCAGCAGCTTAGCGGGGGGCTGGAAAGATATGCAGTATTTT. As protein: CASSLAGGWKDMQYF.

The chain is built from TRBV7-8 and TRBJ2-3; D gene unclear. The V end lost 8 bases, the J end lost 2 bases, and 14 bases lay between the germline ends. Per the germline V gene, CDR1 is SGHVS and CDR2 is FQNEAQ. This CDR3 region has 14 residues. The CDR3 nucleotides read TGTGCCAGCGGAGTGGGCGACTTCACAGATACGCAGTATTTT. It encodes CASGVGDFTDTQYF.

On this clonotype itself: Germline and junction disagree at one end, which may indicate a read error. The CDR3 protein is CATSKGGLRWGDYGYTF. Written as DNA, the CDR3 is TGTGCCACCAGTAAGGGGGGACTTCGGTGGGGAGACTATGGCTACACCTTC. This chain joins TRBV27 and TRBJ1-2; D possibly corresponds to TRBD1 (6 bases). The CDR3 sequence is 17 residues long. Germline CDR1 is MNHEY and CDR2 is SMNVEV (reference sequence).

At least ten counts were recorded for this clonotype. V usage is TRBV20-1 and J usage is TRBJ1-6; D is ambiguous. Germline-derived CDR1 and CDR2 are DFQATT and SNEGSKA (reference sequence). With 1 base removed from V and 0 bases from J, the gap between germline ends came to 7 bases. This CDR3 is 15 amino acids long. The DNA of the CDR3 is TGCAGTGCTAGAGCATTACTCTCCTATAATTCACCCCTCCACTTT. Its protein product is CSARALLSYNSPLHF.

As DNA, the CDR3 is TGCAGTGCTAGAGGGGATAGGTTAAAGAACACTGAAGCTTTCTTT. Encoded protein: CSARGDRLKNTEAFF. The chain uses TRBV20-1 and TRBJ1-1; D not certain. The CDR3 is made up of 15 amino acids. The germline V and J ends were trimmed by 1 base and 1 base, with 13 bases remaining between them. Germline loops: CDR1 DFQATT, CDR2 SNEGSKA (reference sequence).

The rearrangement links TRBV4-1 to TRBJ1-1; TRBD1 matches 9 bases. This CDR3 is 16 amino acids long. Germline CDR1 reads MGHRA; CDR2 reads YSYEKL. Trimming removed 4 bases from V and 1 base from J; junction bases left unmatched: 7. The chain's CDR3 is CASSLGWGQGNTEAFF. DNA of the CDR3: TGCGCCAGCAGCCTCGGATGGGGACAGGGGAACACTGAAGCTTTCTTT.